This T cell receptor (beta chain) was recovered during a study of beta chain features in type 1 diabetes. Regarding this clone: Antigen: not known.

General study findings and limits: The study left unresolved whether HLA type influences TCRB rearrangement. Naive, central memory and Treg TCRB repertoires seemed to resemble each other more closely in patients than they did in healthy donors. For Type 1 diabetes patients, all four CD4+ subsets carried TCRB CDR3s that were moderately but significantly shorter.

The entirety of the isolated RNA underwent reverse transcription, so expressed TCRB transcripts were sequenced. Naive, central memory and regulatory T cell samples yielded roughly 3.5 million reads on average. Assay: immunoSEQ multiplex PCR; the TCRdb copy retains only in-frame clones and omits some. Among about 260,000 clones listed, about a fifth were seen once. V shed 0 bases and J 2 bases; nucleotides not matched to a gene: 4. Germline V lookup: CDR1 MNHEY, CDR2 SVGAGI. The length of the CDR3 is 15 residues. The specimen was naive CD4+ T cells from blood. The chain has TRBV6-5 and TRBJ2-7; 7 bases agree with TRBD1. The receptor was isolated from a woman aged 40 to 49 with type 1 diabetes. The CDR3 spells CASSYSRTGPYEQYF. The CDR3 bases are TGTGCCAGCAGTTACTCGAGGACAGGTCCCTACGAGCAGTACTTC.